This paragraph covers one T cell receptor beta chain sequence. This clone was picked up one time. Its recognized antigen is unknown. Per-base qualities were not stored, and no clone one base away is much larger. The library was produced with the immunoSEQ multiplex PCR assay. For the multiplex PCR, a mixture combining 60 forward primers for TCR Vbeta segments and 13 reverse primers for TCR Jbeta segments was used. A multiplex PCR assay on genomic DNA amplified the CDR3 region of rearranged TCR beta genes. The Illumina HiSeq System was used to sequence the amplified TCR beta libraries as 87-base-pair reads. The paper's processing steps were these. In a later analysis, tens of millions of unique TCR beta chains were counted across the approximately 640 repertoires, and roughly 9.9 million of these chains were shared by at least two donors. Raw reads were error-corrected and collapsed into unique sequences by a nearest-neighbor algorithm in which closely related sequences were merged to remove PCR and sequencing errors. To assign V, D and J gene segments, CDR3 sequences were aligned to IMGT reference sequences. For a sequence to be retained, a match of at least six nucleotides to both a V gene segment and a J gene segment was required. A rearrangement counted as productive if the CDR3 had no stop codons and remained in frame with V and J, and every other rearrangement counted as non-productive. CDR3 was defined by IMGT convention, running from the second conserved V-encoded cysteine to the conserved J-encoded phenylalanine. Sequences without an unambiguous match to a single V gene segment were excluded from the earlier analysis of almost 600 of the donors. In an earlier analysis of about 590 of the donors, a V segment was called functional when productive rearrangements were above 56.7%, and segregating when the standard deviation between donors exceeded 5%. To diagnose cytomegalovirus status from the catalog of TCR beta chain sequences, a statistical classification framework was built. In a later analysis, TCR nucleotide sequences were compared against IMGT/GENE-DB human TR gene sequences so that V and J genes could be assigned. Using the TCRdist pipeline, a later analysis assigned CDR3 sequences along with most-parsimonious VDJ recombination scenarios. In a later analysis, each TCR beta chain was defined by its CDR3 amino acid sequence together with its V-gene family, and reads lacking a unique V-gene family were excluded. In a later analysis, 450 to 600 highly shared, low-generation-probability nucleotide sequences were removed to address suspected cross-contamination and a sequencing artifact. In a later analysis, a clonal expansion index for each public chain was calculated from normalized within-repertoire ranks of inferred template counts. In a later analysis, generation probabilities were computed with a VDJ recombination model fitted to out-of-frame rearrangements, and the resulting probabilities were checked against IGoR. A later analysis scored TCR-TCR, TCR-HLA and TCR-CMV co-occurrence with hypergeometric tests, applying a repertoire-size bias correction to TCR pairs. A later analysis estimated false discovery rates by permuting HLA or CMV assignments 20 times. In a later analysis, co-occurring TCRs were grouped with DBSCAN, and TCRdist sequence similarity was added when clustering was performed within HLA-allele-positive subsets. Co-occurrence clustering excluded repertoires with fewer than 30,000 or more than 120,000 public chains, plus five with anomalous nucleotide sharing. TCRdb's version of the immuneACCESS table is confined to in-frame rearrangements and falls short of the full clone set. An unresolved V gene accounts for under half of the shortfall where checked; the remainder is of unknown origin. The V and J calls and clone size are taken from that table; D and trimming were inferred from the DNA. Within this sample are approximately 200,000 clones, with 65% to 80% of them counted one time only. Clones ranked in the top ten supply approximately 4.8% of the sample.

This record comes from a study of cytomegalovirus exposure and HLA in healthy donors listed by TCRdb under 2017. For the wider study: In an earlier analysis of 550 to 750 of the donors, about 270 Gb of sequence data and 95 million to 130 million unique TCR beta sequences from approximately 180 million T cells were reported. Roughly 300 gigabases of sequencing data and 80 million or so unique TCR sequences were included in an early release covering over 600 HLA-typed donors. Of the roughly 400 genotyped donors, less than 90% were placed in the genetic ancestry cluster associated with self-reported Caucasian donors. The study was designed to test whether signatures of past pathogen exposure could be identified by cataloging public T cell receptors. The T cell repertoires of about 700 subjects were profiled by immunosequencing and related to cytomegalovirus serostatus. Besides the first cohort of under 700 subjects, a separate validation cohort made up of 120 or so different subjects was used. High-throughput TCR immunosequencing, statistical association of individual TCRs with disease status, and machine learning were combined to predict cytomegalovirus infection status. To study patterns of TCR occurrence, a later analysis re-analyzed previously published TCR beta repertoires from 650 to 750 donors and added high-resolution HLA genotyping. Rather than drawing on any new phenotypic data, the later analysis identified candidate immune exposures from TCR beta sequences and the way those sequences occurred across donors. In an earlier analysis of roughly 600 of the donors, high-throughput TCR beta sequencing was used to judge whether each TCR beta V gene segment behaved as functional or pseudogenic. Alongside the repertoire data, information on donor age, sex, ethnicity and CMV serostatus was compiled. A later genetic analysis used genome-wide SNP genotypes for about 60% of the roughly 700 donors, treating that subset as a discovery cohort. All discovery cohort repertoires had been generated on a single sequencing platform. Both class I and class II loci were covered by HLA typing, at four-digit resolution. Typing coverage differed by locus: A, B, C, DRB1 and DQB1 were typed in roughly 620-640 donors, DQA1 in 500 to 550, DPA1 in over 600, and DPB1 in 472. Several DR-DQ haplotypes were treated as single units for association and clustering because of strong linkage in the cohort. On average, around 240,000 unique TCR beta nucleotide sequences were sequenced per donor among 398 genotyped donors of the cohort, with roughly a sixth of those sequences being non-productive.

The cohort comprised fewer than 750 healthy bone marrow donors. Cohort members were all nominally healthy when sampled, although unrecorded immune exposures were likely present. The donor tested CMV seropositive and was one of the 289 seropositive cohort members. A peripheral blood sample was provided by each donor, and peripheral blood mononuclear cells were used for TCR beta sequencing. The Qiagen DNeasy Blood Extraction Kit was used to extract genomic DNA from the blood cell samples. General study outcomes and caveats: A group of highly shared sequence variants was considered likely to be a technical artifact of the sequencing pipeline. In this cohort, only TCR beta chains were sequenced, and detectable features were limited by the absence of alpha or paired-chain data. In a later analysis, TCR association rates were found to vary across HLA loci, with the most associated TCRs seen for DRB1 alleles and the fewest for HLA-C alleles. A further reported finding was that TCR beta sequences accurately predicted the HLA-A and HLA-B alleles for most subjects in the first cohort. In vitro tests confirmed that a few of the cytomegalovirus-associated TCR beta chains recognize cytomegalovirus antigens. A later analysis reported that several top co-occurrence clusters appeared linked to parvovirus B19, influenza, CMV and Epstein-Barr virus. Because some donors lacked HLA typing at each locus, the association tests relied only on the typed subset. For the cohort, immune exposure information was limited to CMV serostatus. Compared with equally common non-associated chains, HLA-associated TCR beta chains in a later analysis were more clonally expanded and had lower generation probabilities. Strong co-occurrence of HLA alleles, especially DR and DQ, made assigning TCR associations to individual alleles difficult. In both the original and validation cohorts, the classifier was reported to diagnose cytomegalovirus status with high specificity and sensitivity. Across donors, most TCR sequences were observed very rarely, whereas some public TCRs were present in many individuals. Because counts were too low, about 15 rarely observed V segments, including chromosome 9 orphons, were left out of the earlier analysis of some 600 of the donors. Roughly uniform sequencing depth across donors was assumed in presence/absence analyses, although this assumption may not hold. In a later analysis, some 17,000 TCR beta sequences were associated with specific HLA alleles at a false discovery rate of 0.05. According to a later analysis, most CMV-associated TCR beta chains appeared to be HLA-restricted, and the HLA associations seemed to be driven largely by CMV exposure. In a later genetic analysis, fewer N-insertions in productive TCRs were reported among donors in an Asian-associated ancestry cluster than the approximately 630-donor mean. In a later genetic analysis, a missense DCLRE1C variant was associated with V-gene and J-gene trimming of TCR beta chains, and the association was replicated in an independent cohort. In the study, 164 TCR beta chains were listed as associated with cytomegalovirus. Correlated functional status among segregating V segments might reflect linkage disequilibrium, but an unknown experimental factor could not be ruled out. Broadly in line with IMGT annotations, most TCR beta V segments showed up in productive rearrangements about 87% or about 30% of the time in an earlier analysis of several hundred of the donors. The authors suggested that the approach could potentially be extended to other disease states and immunological phenotypes.

The sample taken for sequencing was PBMCs. The sequence derives from a man aged 30-40 years in good health and CMV-seropositive.

CDR3 region: CASSSRPAAGYGYTF. The DNA sequence is TGTGCCAGCAGCTCCCGACCGGCAGCGGGCTATGGCTACACCTTC. The rearrangement joined TRBV11-2 to TRBJ1-2, with no confidently assigned D gene. The CDR3 covers 15 residues, taking in both the cysteine and the phenylalanine. The only DNA kept is the CDR3, 45 bases in frame from the first base. Taken from the germline V gene, the CDR1 and CDR2 loops are SGHAT and FQNNGV. The V and J ends are trimmed by 4 bases and 4 bases, leaving 16 bases between them. The CDR3, completed at both ends by the reference TRBV11-2 and TRBJ1-2 genes, gives the full variable domain EAGVAQSPRYKIIEKRQSVAFWCNPISGHATLYWYQQILGQGPKLLIQFQNNGVVDDSQLPKDRFSAERLKGVDSTLKIQPAKLEDSAVYLCASSSRPAAGYGYTFGSGTRLTVV.